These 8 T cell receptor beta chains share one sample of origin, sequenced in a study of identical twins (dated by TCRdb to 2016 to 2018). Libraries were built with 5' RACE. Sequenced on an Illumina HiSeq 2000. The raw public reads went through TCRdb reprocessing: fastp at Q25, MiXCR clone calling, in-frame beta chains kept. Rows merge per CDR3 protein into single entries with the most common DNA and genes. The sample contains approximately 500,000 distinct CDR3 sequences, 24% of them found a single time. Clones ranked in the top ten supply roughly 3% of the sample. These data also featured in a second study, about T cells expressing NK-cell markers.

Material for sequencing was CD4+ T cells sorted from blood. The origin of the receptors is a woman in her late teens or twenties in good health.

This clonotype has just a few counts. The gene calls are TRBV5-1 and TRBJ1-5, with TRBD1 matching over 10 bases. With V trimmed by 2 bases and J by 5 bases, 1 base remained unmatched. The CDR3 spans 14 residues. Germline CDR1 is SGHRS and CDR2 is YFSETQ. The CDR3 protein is CASSFGQGDQPQHF. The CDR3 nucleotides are TGCGCCAGCAGCTTCGGACAGGGGGATCAGCCCCAGCATTTT. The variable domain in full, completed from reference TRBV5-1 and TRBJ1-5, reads KAGVTQTPRYLIKTRGQQVTLSCSPISGHRSVSWYQQTPGQGLQFLFEYFSETQRNKGNFPGRFSGRQFSNSRSEMNVSTLELGDSALYLCASSFGQGDQPQHFGDGTRLSIL.

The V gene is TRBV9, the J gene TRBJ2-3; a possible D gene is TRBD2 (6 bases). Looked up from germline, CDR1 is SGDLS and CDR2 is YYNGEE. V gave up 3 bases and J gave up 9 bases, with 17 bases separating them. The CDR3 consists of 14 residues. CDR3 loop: CASSGGRWEDTQYF. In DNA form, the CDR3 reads TGTGCCAGCAGCGGAGGGCGGTGGGAGGACACGCAGTATTTT.

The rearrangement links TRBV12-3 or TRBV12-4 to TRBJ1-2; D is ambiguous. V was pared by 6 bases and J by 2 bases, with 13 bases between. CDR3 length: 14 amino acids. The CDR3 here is CASSPSGGNYGYTF. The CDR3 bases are TGTGCCAGCAGCCCCTCCGGTGGGAACTATGGCTACACCTTC.

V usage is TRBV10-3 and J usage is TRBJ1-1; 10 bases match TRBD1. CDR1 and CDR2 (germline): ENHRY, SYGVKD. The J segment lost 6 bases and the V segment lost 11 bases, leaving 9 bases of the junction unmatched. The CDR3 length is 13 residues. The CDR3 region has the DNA TGTGCCTCGGGGACAGGGGCCGTCCCTGAAGCTTTCTTT. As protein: CASGTGAVPEAFF.

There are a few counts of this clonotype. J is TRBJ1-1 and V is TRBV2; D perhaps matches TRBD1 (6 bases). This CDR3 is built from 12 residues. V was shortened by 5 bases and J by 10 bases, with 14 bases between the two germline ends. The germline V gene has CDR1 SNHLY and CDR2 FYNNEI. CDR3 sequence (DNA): TGTGCCAGCAGTCTCCAGGGGCAAGTAGCTTTCTTT. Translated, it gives CASSLQGQVAFF.

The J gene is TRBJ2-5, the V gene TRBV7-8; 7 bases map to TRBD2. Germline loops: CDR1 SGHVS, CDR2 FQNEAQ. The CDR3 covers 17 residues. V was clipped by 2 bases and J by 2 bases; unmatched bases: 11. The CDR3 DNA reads TGTGCCAGCAGCTTATTGTGGGGGGGTCTCCGGCAAGAGACCCAGTACTTC. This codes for CASSLLWGGLRQETQYF.

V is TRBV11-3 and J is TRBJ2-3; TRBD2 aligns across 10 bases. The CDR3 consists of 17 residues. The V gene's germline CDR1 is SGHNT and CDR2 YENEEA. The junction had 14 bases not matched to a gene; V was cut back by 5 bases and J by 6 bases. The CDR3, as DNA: TGTGCCAGCAGCCCGAGGCGGTATAGCGGGGGGAAGGATACGCAGTATTTT. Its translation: CASSPRRYSGGKDTQYF.

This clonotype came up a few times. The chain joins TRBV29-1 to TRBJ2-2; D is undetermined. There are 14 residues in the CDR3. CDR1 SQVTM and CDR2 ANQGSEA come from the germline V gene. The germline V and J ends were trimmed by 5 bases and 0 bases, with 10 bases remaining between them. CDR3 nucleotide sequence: TGCAGCGTTCTTACAGAGGCGAACACCGGGGAGCTGTTTTTT. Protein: CSVLTEANTGELFF.